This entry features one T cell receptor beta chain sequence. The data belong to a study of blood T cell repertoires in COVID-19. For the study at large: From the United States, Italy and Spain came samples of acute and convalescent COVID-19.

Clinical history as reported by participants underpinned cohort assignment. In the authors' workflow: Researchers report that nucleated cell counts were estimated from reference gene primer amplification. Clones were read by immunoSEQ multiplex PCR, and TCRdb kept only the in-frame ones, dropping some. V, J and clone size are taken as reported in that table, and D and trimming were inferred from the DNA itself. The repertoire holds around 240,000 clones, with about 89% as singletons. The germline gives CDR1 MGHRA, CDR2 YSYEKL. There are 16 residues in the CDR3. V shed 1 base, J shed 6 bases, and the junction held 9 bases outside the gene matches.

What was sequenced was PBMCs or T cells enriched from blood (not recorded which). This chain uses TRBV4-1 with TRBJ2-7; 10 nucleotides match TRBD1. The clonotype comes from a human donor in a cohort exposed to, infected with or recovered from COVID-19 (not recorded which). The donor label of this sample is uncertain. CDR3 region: CASSQAYPGQGFEQYF. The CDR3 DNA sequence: TGCGCCAGCAGCCAAGCGTACCCGGGACAGGGGTTCGAGCAGTACTTC.